These T cell receptor beta chains were read from a single sample in a study of blood T cell repertoires in COVID-19. Generated by immunoSEQ multiplex PCR, the TCRdb table keeps only in-frame clones and is missing some. The data contain nearly 50,000 clones, approximately 86% of them singletons. The sequencing sample was made of peripheral blood. The receptor set was obtained from a man aged 40-55 years with active COVID-19. Both conserved end residues are part of each CDR3. The order of the fields is V gene, CDR3 length, clone size, D gene, J gene, CDR3 DNA, CDR3 protein. D genes are given only for firm matches. Size is stated for part of the rows, as once, few or many counts, or as a class when the clone is expanded.

TRBV10-2,16,NA,TRBD1,TRBJ1-1,TGCGCCAGCACCGACTCAGGGACAGGTTTGAACACTGAAGCTTTCTTT,CASTDSGTGLNTEAFF
TRBV14,16,NA,TRBD2,TRBJ2-1,TGTGCCAGCAGCCGTAACTCAGCGGGAAACTACAATGAGCAGTTCTTC,CASSRNSAGNYNEQFF
TRBV3-1/TRBV3-2,16,NA,TRBD2,TRBJ2-1,TGTGCCAGCAGCCAAGTCGTGACTAGCGGACCTAATGAGCAGTTCTTC,CASSQVVTSGPNEQFF
TRBV14,18,NA,TRBD1,TRBJ1-1,TGTGCCAGCAGCCAACTAATAGGACAGGGAGGCTGGAACACTGAAGCTTTCTTT,CASSQLIGQGGWNTEAFF
TRBV5-5,14,NA,TRBD1,TRBJ1-4,TGTGCCAGCAGCTTGACAGGGGTCTCCGAAAAACTGTTTTTT,CASSLTGVSEKLFF
TRBV27,16,NA,TRBD2,TRBJ2-1,TGTGCCAGCAGTCTATTAACTAGCGGGATCTACAATGAGCAGTTCTTC,CASSLLTSGIYNEQFF
TRBV19,15,NA,TRBD2,TRBJ2-5,TGTGCCAGTAGTGCTCTAGCGGGAGGGCGGGAGACCCAGTACTTC,CASSALAGGRETQYF
TRBV9,15,NA,TRBD1,TRBJ2-5,TGTGCCAGCAGCGTAGACCAGGGGGCCATAGAGACCCAGTACTTC,CASSVDQGAIETQYF
TRBV9,17,NA,TRBD1,TRBJ2-6,TGTGCCAGCAGCGTACGGACAGGGCGGGCTGGGGCCAACGTCCTGACTTTC,CASSVRTGRAGANVLTF
TRBV21-1,15,NA,NA,TRBJ2-7,TGTGCCAGCAGCAAAGGATCCCGGAGCTCCTACGAGCAGTACTTC,CASSKGSRSSYEQYF
TRBV15,17,NA,TRBD2,TRBJ2-5,TGTGCCACCAGCAGAGATTTGGTAGCGGGAGGGGCAGAGACCCAGTACTTC,CATSRDLVAGGAETQYF
TRBV12-3/TRBV12-4,13,NA,NA,TRBJ1-6,TGTGCCAGCAGTTTAGGGGGGGGATCACCCCTCCACTTT,CASSLGGGSPLHF
TRBV4-1,15,few,NA,TRBJ1-4,TGCGCCAGCAGCCAAGGCGGGACTGGGAGTACCAAACTGTTTTTT,CASSQGGTGSTKLFF
TRBV11-2,17,NA,TRBD1,TRBJ1-1,TGTGCCAGCAGCTTATTGACAGGGGGCGCGATGAACACTGAAGCTTTCTTT,CASSLLTGGAMNTEAFF
TRBV7-2,16,NA,TRBD2,TRBJ2-3,TGTGCCAGCAGCGCCCAAGCGGGAGGGGTTGCAGATACGCAGTATTTT,CASSAQAGGVADTQYF
TRBV28,16,NA,NA,TRBJ2-2,TGTGCCAGCATTCGATTAGCGGAGACGAACACCGGGGAGCTGTTTTTT,CASIRLAETNTGELFF
TRBV28,14,NA,TRBD1,TRBJ2-3,TGTGCCAGCAGTTTGAGACAGGGTGCAGATACGCAGTATTTT,CASSLRQGADTQYF
TRBV13,14,NA,TRBD2,TRBJ2-7,TGTGCCAGCAGCCCGACTGGGACTAGGCGCGAGCAGTACTTC,CASSPTGTRREQYF
TRBV24-1,15,NA,NA,TRBJ2-3,TGTGCCACCTCCTCTAGTGGGGCAGGAGCAGATACGCAGTATTTT,CATSSSGAGADTQYF
TRBV19,15,NA,TRBD1,TRBJ1-1,TGTGCCAGTAGTATAACGGGACAGGGGAACACTGAAGCTTTCTTT,CASSITGQGNTEAFF
TRBV5-1,16,NA,TRBD2,TRBJ2-1,TGCGCCAGCAGCTTGGCGGCTAGCGGGAGGGAAAATGAGCAGTTCTTC,CASSLAASGRENEQFF
TRBV27,16,NA,TRBD1,TRBJ1-2,TGTGCCAGCAGTTCCGGACCGGGACAGGGACACTATGGCTACACCTTC,CASSSGPGQGHYGYTF
TRBV5-1,15,once,NA,TRBJ1-5,TGCGCCAGCAGCTTGAACGGAGGGCGCAATCAGCCCCAGCATTTT,CASSLNGGRNQPQHF
TRBV7-2,15,NA,TRBD1,TRBJ2-7,TGTGCCAGCAGCCTAAATGGACAGGGAAACTACGAGCAGTACTTC,CASSLNGQGNYEQYF
TRBV30,10,NA,NA,TRBJ2-7,TGTGCTTCCGGTGAGATCGAGCAGTACTTC,CASGEIEQYF
TRBV19,15,NA,TRBD1,TRBJ1-2,TGTGCCAGTAGGCCGGACAGGGGTAATATCTATGGCTACACCTTC,CASRPDRGNIYGYTF
TRBV4-1,17,NA,NA,TRBJ1-2,TGCGCCAGCAGCCCCCCCGGTCGGGGGACCAATAACTATGGCTACACCTTC,CASSPPGRGTNNYGYTF
TRBV11-2,16,NA,TRBD2,TRBJ2-7,TGTGCCAGCAGCTTAGATGCTAGCGGGAGTTACCACGAGCAGTACTTC,CASSLDASGSYHEQYF
TRBV18,16,NA,TRBD2,TRBJ2-3,TGTGCCAGCTCACCCTTAGCGGGGCCCAGCACAGATACGCAGTATTTT,CASSPLAGPSTDTQYF
TRBV30,12,NA,NA,TRBJ1-1,TGTGCCTGGTCCCCTGGGCCACGGGGGGCTTTCTTT,CAWSPGPRGAFF
TRBV7-2,15,NA,NA,TRBJ1-2,TGTGCCAGCAGCCAACCGGGGGGAGGGACAAGTGGCTACACCTTC,CASSQPGGGTSGYTF
TRBV10-1,13,NA,NA,TRBJ2-5,TGCGCCAGCAAGGACAGTCGTCAAGAGACCCAGTACTTC,CASKDSRQETQYF
TRBV28,14,few,NA,TRBJ2-7,TGTGCCAGCAGTCCAAACCGGGACTCAGACGAGCAGTACTTC,CASSPNRDSDEQYF
TRBV6-5,14,NA,TRBD1,TRBJ1-2,TGTGCCAGCAGCCCCGGACAGGGCCCGTCAGGCTACACCTTC,CASSPGQGPSGYTF
TRBV20-1,11,NA,NA,TRBJ2-7,TGCAGTGCTCCCGGACTCTACGAGCAGTACTTC,CSAPGLYEQYF
TRBV12-3/TRBV12-4,13,NA,NA,TRBJ2-7,TGTGCCAGCAGTTTTGAGGGAACCTACGAGCAGTACTTC,CASSFEGTYEQYF
TRBV30,13,NA,NA,TRBJ1-5,TGTGCCTGGAGTAGACAGAACAATCAGCCCCAGCATTTT,CAWSRQNNQPQHF
TRBV18,13,NA,TRBD2,TRBJ2-7,TGTGCCAGCTCACCACGGGAGGGCCACGAGCAGTACTTC,CASSPREGHEQYF
TRBV27,16,NA,TRBD1,TRBJ2-7,TGTGCCAGCAGCCGCCCTTCGGGGACAGGAGACTACGAGCAGTACTTC,CASSRPSGTGDYEQYF
TRBV6-6,15,NA,TRBD2,TRBJ2-1,TGTGCCAGCATCGGGGCGGGAGTATCGAACAATGAGCAGTTCTTC,CASIGAGVSNNEQFF
TRBV18,17,NA,TRBD1,TRBJ1-5,TGTGCCAGCTCGGCCAACAGGGGGCCAAATTTGAATCAGCCCCAGCATTTT,CASSANRGPNLNQPQHF